Below are 10 T cell receptor beta chains sequenced from a single sample in a study of chemoradiotherapy in HPV16-positive cancers. Assay: immunoSEQ multiplex PCR; the TCRdb copy retains only in-frame clones and omits some. The repertoire consists of 1,500 to 2,000 clones, with about 80% occurring once and the leading ten covering roughly 10%. The sequenced sample was tumor tissue, obtained from a patient who underwent chemoradiotherapy. The receptors originated from a human donor with HPV-associated anogenital cancer.

This chain links TRBV19 with TRBJ2-2; 7 nucleotides agree with TRBD1. The V and J ends lost 2 bases and 7 bases, in that order; junction bases with no gene match: 4. Germline V gene data show CDR1 as LNHDA and CDR2 as SQIVND (reference sequence). The CDR3 contains 14 residues. CDR3 residues: CASSIPTGDGELFF. The CDR3 DNA sequence: TGTGCCAGTAGTATACCCACAGGGGACGGGGAGCTGTTTTTT.

The chain is built from TRBV7-9 and TRBJ2-3; D might be TRBD2 (7 bases). V shed 3 bases and J shed 5 bases, with 12 bases lying between them. This CDR3 has 14 residues. Germline CDR1 and CDR2: SEHNR and FQNEAQ (reference sequence). The CDR3 coding sequence is TGTGCCAGCAGCTTTGGGGGAGGGGGAGATACGCAGTATTTT. This gives the protein CASSFGGGGDTQYF. The variable domain in full, with the rest retrieved from reference TRBV7-9 and TRBJ2-3, is DTGVSQNPRHKITKRGQNVTFRCDPISEHNRLYWYRQTLGQGPEFLTYFQNEAQLEKSRLLSDRFSAERPKGSFSTLEIQRTEQGDSAMYLCASSFGGGGDTQYFGPGTRLTVL.

The V gene is TRBV28, the J gene TRBJ2-7; 8 bases agree with TRBD2. V shed 1 base, J shed 5 bases, and the junction held 7 bases outside the gene matches. CDR1 is MDHEN, CDR2 SYDVKM, per germline. The length of the CDR3 is 15 residues. Here the CDR3 reads CASSLSGRAVNEQYF. The CDR3 DNA follows: TGTGCCAGCAGTTTATCCGGGAGGGCCGTTAACGAGCAGTACTTC.

The J gene is TRBJ2-7, the V gene TRBV15; D is possibly TRBD2 (6 bases). The V end lost 1 base, the J end lost 4 bases, and 14 bases lay between the germline ends. There are 15 residues in the CDR3. Germline V gene lookup returns CDR1 LNHNV and CDR2 YYDKDF (reference sequence). The CDR3 is CATSRAGGTLYEQYF. Here the CDR3 DNA reads TGTGCCACCAGCAGAGCCGGCGGGACCTTATACGAGCAGTACTTC.

The J gene is TRBJ1-1, the V gene TRBV13, with D maybe TRBD1 (5 bases). V was shortened by 6 bases and J by 4 bases, with 15 bases between the two germline ends. The CDR3 is made up of 14 amino acids. In germline, CDR1 is PRHDT, CDR2 FYEKMQ (reference sequence). Here the CDR3 reads CASSVGEDSTEAFF. The CDR3 coding sequence is TGTGCCAGCAGTGTGGGGGAGGATAGCACTGAAGCTTTCTTT. The full variable domain, with the rest looked up from reference TRBV13 and TRBJ1-1, is AAGVIQSPRHLIKEKRETATLKCYPIPRHDTVYWYQQGPGQDPQFLISFYEKMQSDKGSIPDRFSAQQFSDYHSELNMSSLELGDSALYFCASSVGEDSTEAFFGQGTRLTVV.

The J gene is TRBJ2-7, the V gene TRBV5-6; tentatively, D is TRBD2 (5 bases). Germline lookup yields CDR1 SGHDT and CDR2 YYEEEE. The CDR3 has 14 residues. Trimming cost V 5 bases and J 4 bases, with 16 bases left between them. The CDR3 loop reads CASSDFRSGYEQYF. The CDR3 nucleotides read TGTGCCAGCAGTGACTTTCGGTCGGGGTACGAGCAGTACTTC.

This clone was counted a single time. CDR3 DNA sequence: TGCAGCGTTGAAAGGGCTAGCGGGAGCTCCTACAATGAGCAGTTCTTC. The encoded protein is CSVERASGSSYNEQFF. The chain carries TRBV29-1 and TRBJ2-1; 10 bases are shared with TRBD2. Germline V gene sequence: CDR1 SQVTM, CDR2 ANQGSEA. V gave up 2 bases and J gave up 0 bases; unmatched junction bases: 4. This CDR3 comprises 16 residues.

The genes are TRBV4-1 and TRBJ2-7, with a tentative D call TRBD1 (6 bases). The ends were cut back, 4 bases at V and 3 bases at J, with 10 bases in the middle. In germline, CDR1 is MGHRA, CDR2 YSYEKL. The CDR3 is made up of 13 amino acids. The CDR3 sequence: CASSPGQSYEQYF. The CDR3 DNA sequence: TGCGCCAGCAGCCCCGGACAGAGCTACGAGCAGTACTTC.

The CDR3 nucleotides read TGTGCCAGCAGCTCCACAGGGATTTCCTACGAGCAGTACTTC. Protein product: CASSSTGISYEQYF. The chain has TRBV7-8 and TRBJ2-7; D might be TRBD1 (6 bases). V lost 4 bases and J 1 base, leaving 11 bases between the germline ends. Germline V gene lookup returns CDR1 SGHVS and CDR2 FQNEAQ. This CDR3 has 14 amino acids.

The count of this clone is one. This chain links TRBV12-5 with TRBJ1-1, with 8 bases lining up with TRBD1. The CDR3 runs to 18 residues. Trimming cost V 3 bases and J 1 base; bases outside gene matches: 13. CDR1 is LGHNT and CDR2 is FRNRAP in the germline V gene. The DNA of the CDR3 is TGTGCTAGTGGTTTCCACTTCACAGGGGGAGTAGAGAACACTGAAGCTTTCTTT. Translated: CASGFHFTGGVENTEAFF.